The 4 T cell receptor beta chains presented below share a single source sample, sequenced in a study of shared clonotypes between healthy human individuals. CD8 cells regarded as naive lacked CD45RO, were positively chosen for CCR7, and omitted terminally differentiated effector memory CD45RA+ cells. Generated by immunoSEQ multiplex PCR, the TCRdb table keeps only in-frame clones and is missing some. The sample has about 2.1 million clones; about 94% are singletons. The sample consisted of naive CD8+ T cells from PBMCs. The receptors come from a man younger than 35 in good health. Some clones in this sample may be carry-over from other donors' samples.

This sequence joins TRBV4-1 and TRBJ2-3; 12 bases line up with TRBD2. Germline CDR1 reads MGHRA; CDR2 reads YSYEKL. This CDR3 region has 17 residues. Germline trimming cut 4 bases from V and 0 bases from J; bases unmatched to any gene: 5. The CDR3 sequence: CASSLRTSGASTDTQYF. CDR3 coding DNA: TGCGCCAGCAGCCTCCGGACTAGCGGGGCTAGCACAGATACGCAGTATTTT.

The V and J genes are TRBV5-1 and TRBJ2-1, with 8 bases lining up with TRBD2. This CDR3 spans 15 amino acids. The V gene end was trimmed by 0 bases and the J gene end by 9 bases; junction bases not matched to a gene: 8. CDR1 SGHRS and CDR2 YFSETQ come from the germline V gene. This chain's CDR3 is CASSLASGSPPEQFF. For the CDR3, the DNA is TGCGCCAGCAGCTTGGCGAGCGGGAGTCCCCCTGAGCAGTTCTTC.

The chain joins TRBV28 to TRBJ1-1, with D unclear. From germline, CDR1 is MDHEN and CDR2 SYDVKM. The V end was cut by 2 bases, the J end by 1 base, with 5 bases between. This CDR3 region has 13 residues. The CDR3 loop is CASSLNWNTEAFF. The CDR3 DNA sequence: TGTGCCAGCAGTTTAAATTGGAACACTGAAGCTTTCTTT.

The V gene is TRBV7-8, the J gene TRBJ2-2, with D maybe TRBD1 (6 bases). The CDR3 has 15 residues. Germline V gives CDR1 SGHVS, CDR2 FQNEAQ. Trimming shortened V by 5 bases and J by 6 bases, and 16 bases separated the two germline ends. CDR3 sequence (DNA): TGTGCCAGCAGCCTTCGGACAGTCCTGGCCGGGGAGCTGTTTTTT. This gives the protein CASSLRTVLAGELFF.